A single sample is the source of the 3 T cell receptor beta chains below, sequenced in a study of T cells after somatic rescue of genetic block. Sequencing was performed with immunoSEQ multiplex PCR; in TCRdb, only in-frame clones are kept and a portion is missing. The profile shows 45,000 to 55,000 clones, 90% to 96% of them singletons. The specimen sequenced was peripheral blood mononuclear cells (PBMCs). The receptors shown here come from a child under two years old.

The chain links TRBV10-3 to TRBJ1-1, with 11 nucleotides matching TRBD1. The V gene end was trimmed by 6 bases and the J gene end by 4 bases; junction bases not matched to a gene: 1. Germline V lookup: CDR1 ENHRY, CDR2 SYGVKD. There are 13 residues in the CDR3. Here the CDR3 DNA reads TGTGCCATCAGGGGGACAGGGGGCACTGAAGCTTTCTTT. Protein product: CAIRGTGGTEAFF.

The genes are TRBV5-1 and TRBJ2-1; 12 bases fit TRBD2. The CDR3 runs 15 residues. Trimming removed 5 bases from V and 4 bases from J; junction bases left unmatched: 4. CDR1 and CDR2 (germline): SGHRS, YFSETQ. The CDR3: CASSNGLAGYNEQFF. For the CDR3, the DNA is TGCGCCAGCAGTAACGGACTAGCGGGATACAATGAGCAGTTCTTC.

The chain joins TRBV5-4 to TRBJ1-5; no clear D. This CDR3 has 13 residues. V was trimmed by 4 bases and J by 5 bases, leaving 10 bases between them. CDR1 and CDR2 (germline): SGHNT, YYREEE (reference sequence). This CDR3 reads CASSPSTDQPQHF. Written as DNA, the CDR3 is TGTGCCAGCAGCCCCTCCACAGATCAGCCCCAGCATTTT.